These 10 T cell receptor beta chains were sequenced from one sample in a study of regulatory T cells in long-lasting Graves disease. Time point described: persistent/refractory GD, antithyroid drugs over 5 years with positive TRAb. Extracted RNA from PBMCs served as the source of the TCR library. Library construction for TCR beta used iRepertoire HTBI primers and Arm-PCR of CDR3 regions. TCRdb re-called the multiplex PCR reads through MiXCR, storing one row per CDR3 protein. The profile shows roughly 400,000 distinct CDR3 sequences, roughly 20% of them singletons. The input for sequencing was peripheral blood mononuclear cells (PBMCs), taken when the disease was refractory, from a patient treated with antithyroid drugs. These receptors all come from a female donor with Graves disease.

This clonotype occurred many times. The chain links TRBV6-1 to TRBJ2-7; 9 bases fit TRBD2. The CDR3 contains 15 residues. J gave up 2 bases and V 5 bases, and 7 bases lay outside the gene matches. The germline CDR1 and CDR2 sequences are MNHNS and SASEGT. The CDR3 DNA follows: TGTGCCAGCAGTAGCGGGACTAGCCGGCCCTACGAGCAGTACTTC. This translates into CASSSGTSRPYEQYF.

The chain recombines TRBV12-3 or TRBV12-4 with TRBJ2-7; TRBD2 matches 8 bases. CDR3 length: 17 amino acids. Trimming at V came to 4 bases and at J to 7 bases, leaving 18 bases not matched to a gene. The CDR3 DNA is TGTGCCAGCAGTTGGGGGTGGGGAGCGGGAGTCTACAATGAGCAGTACTTC. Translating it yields CASSWGWGAGVYNEQYF.

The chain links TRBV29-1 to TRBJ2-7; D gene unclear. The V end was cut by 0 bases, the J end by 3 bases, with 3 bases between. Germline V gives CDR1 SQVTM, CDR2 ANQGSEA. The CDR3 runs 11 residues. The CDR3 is CSVEDNYEQYF. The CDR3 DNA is TGCAGCGTTGAAGATAACTACGAGCAGTACTTC.

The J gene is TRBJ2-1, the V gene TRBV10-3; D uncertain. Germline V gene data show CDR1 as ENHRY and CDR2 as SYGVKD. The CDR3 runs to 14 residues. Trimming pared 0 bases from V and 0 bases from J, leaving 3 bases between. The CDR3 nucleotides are TGTGCCATCAGTGAGTCGGCCTCCTACAATGAGCAGTTCTTC. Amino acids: CAISESASYNEQFF.

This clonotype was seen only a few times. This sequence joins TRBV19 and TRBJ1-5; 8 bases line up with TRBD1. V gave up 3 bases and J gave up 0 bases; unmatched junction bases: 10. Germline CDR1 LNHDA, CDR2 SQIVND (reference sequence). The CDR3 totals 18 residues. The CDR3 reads CASSIRGGTGNSNQPQHF. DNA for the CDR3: TGTGCCAGTAGTATCCGTGGGGGGACAGGAAATAGCAATCAGCCCCAGCATTTT.

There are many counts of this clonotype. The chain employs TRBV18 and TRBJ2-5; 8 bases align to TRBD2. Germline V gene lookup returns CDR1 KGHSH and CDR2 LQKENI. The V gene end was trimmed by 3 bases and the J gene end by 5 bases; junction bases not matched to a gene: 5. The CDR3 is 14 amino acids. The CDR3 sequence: CASSPGLARETQYF. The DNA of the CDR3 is TGTGCCAGCTCACCCGGACTAGCCCGGGAGACCCAGTACTTC.

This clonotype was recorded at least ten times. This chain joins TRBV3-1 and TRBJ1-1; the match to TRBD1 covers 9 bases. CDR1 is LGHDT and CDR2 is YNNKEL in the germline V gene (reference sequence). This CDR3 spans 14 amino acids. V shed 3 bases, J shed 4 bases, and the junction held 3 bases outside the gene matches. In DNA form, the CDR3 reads TGTGCCAGCAGCCAGGGGACAGGGACCACTGAAGCTTTCTTT. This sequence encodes CASSQGTGTTEAFF.

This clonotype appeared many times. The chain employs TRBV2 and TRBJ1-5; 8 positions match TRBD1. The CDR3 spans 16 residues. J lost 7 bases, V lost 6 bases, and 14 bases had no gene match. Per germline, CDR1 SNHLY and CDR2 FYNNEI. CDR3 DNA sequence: TGTGCCAGCAGGGCCTCCGGGACAGGTCGTCGACAGCCCCAGCATTTT. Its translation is CASRASGTGRRQPQHF.

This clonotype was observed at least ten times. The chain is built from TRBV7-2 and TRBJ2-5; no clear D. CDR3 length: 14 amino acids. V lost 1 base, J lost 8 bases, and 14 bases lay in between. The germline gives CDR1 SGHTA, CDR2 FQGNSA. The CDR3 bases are TGTGCCAGCAGCTTAGAGTTTGAAAAGAGAACCCAGTACTTC. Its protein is CASSLEFEKRTQYF.

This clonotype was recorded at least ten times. The CDR3 region is CASSPPLGQGRETQYF. CDR3 DNA: TGTGCCAGCTCACCACCTCTGGGACAGGGTAGAGAGACCCAGTACTTC. The chain joins TRBV18 to TRBJ2-5, with TRBD1 identical over 9 bases. Germline V CDR1 and CDR2: KGHSH, LQKENI. This CDR3 comprises 16 residues. Unmatched junction bases numbered 6, after V lost 0 bases and J lost 4 bases.